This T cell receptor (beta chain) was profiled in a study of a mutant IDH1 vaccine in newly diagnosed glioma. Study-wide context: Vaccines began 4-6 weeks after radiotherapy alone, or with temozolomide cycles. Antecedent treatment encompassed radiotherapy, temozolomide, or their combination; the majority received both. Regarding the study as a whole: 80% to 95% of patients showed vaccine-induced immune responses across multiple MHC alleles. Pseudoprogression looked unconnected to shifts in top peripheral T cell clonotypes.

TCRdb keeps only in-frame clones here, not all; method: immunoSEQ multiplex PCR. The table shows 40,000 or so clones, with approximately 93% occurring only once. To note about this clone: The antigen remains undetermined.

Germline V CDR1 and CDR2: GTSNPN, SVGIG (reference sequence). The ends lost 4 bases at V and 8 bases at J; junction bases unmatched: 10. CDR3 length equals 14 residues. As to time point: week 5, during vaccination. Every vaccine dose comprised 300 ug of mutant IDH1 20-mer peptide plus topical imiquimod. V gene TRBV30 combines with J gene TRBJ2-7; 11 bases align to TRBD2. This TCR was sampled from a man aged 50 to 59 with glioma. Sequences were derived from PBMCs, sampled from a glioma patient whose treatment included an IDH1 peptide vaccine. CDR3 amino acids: CAWKGGLAAGQQYF. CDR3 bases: TGTGCCTGGAAAGGGGGACTAGCGGCCGGGCAGCAGTACTTC.